What follows are 10 T cell receptor beta chains derived from one specimen sequenced in a study of blood T cell repertoires in COVID-19. Libraries were prepared by immunoSEQ multiplex PCR; TCRdb keeps only in-frame clonotypes and omits some of them. The sample records 300,000 to 400,000 clones, about 87% being singletons. The specimen was peripheral blood. The receptors were sampled from a human donor in a cohort sampled during active COVID-19.

The J gene is TRBJ1-4, the V gene TRBV6-5, with D tentatively TRBD1 (5 bases). The germline V gene encodes CDR1 MNHEY and CDR2 SVGAGI. V was cut by 5 bases and J by 8 bases, with 18 bases left in between. This CDR3 region has 15 residues. Here the CDR3 reads CASSPSGGLEEKLFF. The CDR3 DNA follows: TGTGCCAGCAGTCCAAGCGGGGGTTTAGAAGAAAAACTGTTTTTT.

The chain couples TRBV10-2 to TRBJ1-1; D unclear. Trimming took off 4 bases at V and 2 bases at J, with 17 bases between the two ends. CDR3 length: 16 amino acids. CDR1 is WSHSY and CDR2 is SAAADI in the germline V gene. The CDR3 spells CASSGLTSTPNTEAFF. CDR3 sequence (DNA): TGCGCCAGCAGTGGTCTGACCTCGACTCCTAACACTGAAGCTTTCTTT.

The V gene is TRBV19, the J gene TRBJ2-5; D might be TRBD2 (7 bases). CDR1 is LNHDA and CDR2 is SQIVND in the germline V gene (reference sequence). The CDR3 is 15 residues long. Trimming shortened V by 7 bases and J by 5 bases, and 20 bases separated the two germline ends. CDR3 nucleotides: TGTGCCAGTACGAGGGGGAGGGAGTCCGCCGAGACCCAGTACTTC. Translated: CASTRGRESAETQYF. The full variable domain, with the rest looked up from reference TRBV19 and TRBJ2-5, is DGGITQSPKYLFRKEGQNVTLSCEQNLNHDAMYWYRQDPGQGLRLIYYSQIVNDFQKGDIAEGYSVSREKKESFPLTVTSAQKNPTAFYLCASTRGRESAETQYFGPGTRLLVL.

The rearrangement links TRBV9 to TRBJ2-1; TRBD1 agrees at 7 bases. The CDR3 runs to 14 residues. Germline CDR1 reads SGDLS; CDR2 reads YYNGEE. V lost 0 bases, J lost 8 bases, and 5 bases stayed unmatched. The CDR3 DNA reads TGTGCCAGCAGCGTAGAGGGACAGAGGGATGAGCAGTTCTTC. This codes for CASSVEGQRDEQFF.

This chain joins TRBV7-3 and TRBJ1-4; D perhaps matches TRBD1 (6 bases). The ends were cut back, 0 bases at V and 5 bases at J, with 10 bases in the middle. CDR1 SGHTA and CDR2 FQGTGA come from the germline V gene. The CDR3 is made up of 15 amino acids. The CDR3 coding sequence is TGTGCCAGCAGCTTAACGACAGGAAAAAATGAAAAACTGTTTTTT. This codes for CASSLTTGKNEKLFF.

J is TRBJ2-2 and V is TRBV7-2; 9 bases map to TRBD2. V was clipped by 2 bases and J by 7 bases; unmatched bases: 5. This CDR3 has 15 residues. The germline V gene encodes CDR1 SGHTA and CDR2 FQGNSA. In DNA form, the CDR3 reads TGTGCCAGCAGCTTAACAGGCGGGGGGGGCGGGGAGCTGTTTTTT. Translating it yields CASSLTGGGGGELFF.

V and J are TRBV5-5 and TRBJ2-7; 8 bases match TRBD1. V shed 4 bases and J 4 bases; nucleotides not matched to a gene: 10. This CDR3 is 15 amino acids long. Looked up from germline, CDR1 is SGHKS and CDR2 is YYEKEE (reference sequence). Here the CDR3 reads CASSTVQGARYEQYF. CDR3 nucleotides: TGTGCCAGCAGCACGGTTCAGGGGGCGAGGTACGAGCAGTACTTC.

Written as DNA, the CDR3 is TGCGCCAGCAGCACTGGGACAGGGGGCCTCGAGCAGTACTTC. Encoded protein: CASSTGTGGLEQYF. The V gene is TRBV5-1, the J gene TRBJ2-7; 12 bases line up with TRBD1. Germline V gene data show CDR1 as SGHRS and CDR2 as YFSETQ. This CDR3 is 14 amino acids long. The ends lost 4 bases at V and 6 bases at J; junction bases unmatched: 5.

The chain uses TRBV7-2 and TRBJ2-3; D is possibly TRBD2 (6 bases). This CDR3 has 15 amino acids. The germline V gene encodes CDR1 SGHTA and CDR2 FQGNSA. V lost 7 bases to trimming and J lost 0 bases, with 14 bases between them. The CDR3 DNA is TGTGCCAGCAACACCCCCGGGGGAAGCACAGATACGCAGTATTTT. The encoded protein is CASNTPGGSTDTQYF.

In this sample, this clone turned up a few times. V is TRBV6-4 and J is TRBJ2-6; 11 positions agree with TRBD1. The CDR3 consists of 16 residues. V lost 4 bases and J lost 2; bases outside the gene matches: 1. Germline V gene sequence: CDR1 MRHNA, CDR2 SNTAGT. CDR3 sequence: CASSGTGGAGANVLTF. DNA of the CDR3: TGTGCCAGCAGTGGGACAGGGGGCGCTGGGGCCAACGTCCTGACTTTC.